This T cell receptor beta chain is from a study of cytomegalovirus exposure and HLA in healthy donors. Study in general: There were more than 350 genotyped donors. Of these, 75% to 85% fell in the genetic ancestry cluster associated with self-reported Caucasian donors.

Regarding the study as a whole: Cytomegalovirus association was assigned to about 150 TCR beta chains. Later on, a genetic analysis was performed. It linked a missense variant in DCLRE1C with V- and J-gene trimming of TCR beta. Most subjects' HLA-A and HLA-B alleles were reportedly predicted from TCR beta sequences.

PCR used 60 Vbeta primers and 13 Jbeta primers. TCRdb keeps only in-frame clones here, not all; method: immunoSEQ multiplex PCR. The top ten clones hold 4.8% of a sample with 170,000 or so clones, almost 85% of them seen once. Comment on this clone: As yet, its antigen is unknown.

CDR3 size: 15 residues. V gave up 3 bases and J gave up 6 bases; unmatched junction bases: 8. Germline V gene sequence: CDR1 SGHTS, CDR2 YDEGEE. Material for sequencing was PBMCs. The chain links TRBV5-8 to TRBJ1-5; 8 bases agree with TRBD1. The clonotype was recovered from a girl aged 10 to 17 in good health and CMV-seropositive. The DNA of the CDR3 is TGTGCCAGCAGCTCCACCGGACAGGGTACTCAGCCCCAGCATTTT. The encoded protein is CASSSTGQGTQPQHF.